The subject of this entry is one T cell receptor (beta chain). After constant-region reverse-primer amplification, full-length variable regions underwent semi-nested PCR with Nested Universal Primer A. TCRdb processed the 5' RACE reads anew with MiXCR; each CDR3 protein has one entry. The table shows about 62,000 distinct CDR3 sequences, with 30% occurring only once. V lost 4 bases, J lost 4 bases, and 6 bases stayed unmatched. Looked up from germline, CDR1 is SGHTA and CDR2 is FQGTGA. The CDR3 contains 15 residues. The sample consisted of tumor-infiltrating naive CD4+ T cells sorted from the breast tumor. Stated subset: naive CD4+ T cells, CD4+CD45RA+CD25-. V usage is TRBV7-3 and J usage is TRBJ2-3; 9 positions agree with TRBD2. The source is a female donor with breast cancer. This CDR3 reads CASSSGAGGADTQYF. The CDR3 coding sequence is TGTGCCAGCAGCTCAGGGGCGGGAGGGGCAGATACGCAGTATTTT.